Below are 23 T cell receptor beta chains sequenced from a single sample in a study of response to subunit inactivated influenza vaccine. TCRdb re-analysed the RT-PCR reads in MiXCR, keeping a single row per CDR3 protein. The table includes around 570,000 distinct CDR3 sequences, approximately 7.6% detected once. The starting material was PBMCs from blood, obtained 23 to 25 months after vaccination. The receptors shown here come from a man aged 45 to 70 who received an inactivated influenza vaccine.

The chain employs TRBV20-1 and TRBJ2-7; the match to TRBD1 covers 10 bases. Trimming at V came to 6 bases and at J to 3 bases, leaving 8 bases not matched to a gene. The CDR3 covers 14 residues. Germline V CDR1 and CDR2: DFQATT, SNEGSKA (reference sequence). In DNA, the CDR3 is TGCAGTGCCGCCGCCGGGACAGGGGACTACGAGCAGTACTTC. Its translation is CSAAAGTGDYEQYF.

The V gene is TRBV4-2, the J gene TRBJ2-1, with 10 positions matching TRBD2. The CDR3 runs to 17 residues. Per the germline V gene, CDR1 is LGHNA and CDR2 is YNFKEQ. V lost 4 bases and J lost 5; bases outside the gene matches: 11. The CDR3 nucleotides read TGTGCCAGCAGCCCGCGGTCGTCAGCGGGAGGGGACAATGAGCAGTTCTTC. Translation gives CASSPRSSAGGDNEQFF.

V usage is TRBV7-2 and J usage is TRBJ1-4, with no clear D. V was pared by 7 bases and J by 4 bases, with 10 bases between. This CDR3 comprises 13 residues. Germline lookup yields CDR1 SGHTA and CDR2 FQGNSA. CDR3 protein: CASTPRVNEKLFF. Here the CDR3 DNA reads TGTGCCAGCACCCCTCGGGTTAATGAAAAACTGTTTTTT.

This clonotype was found many times. The chain couples TRBV28 to TRBJ2-5; maybe TRBD2 (5 bases). CDR1 and CDR2 from the germline V gene are MDHEN and SYDVKM. The V end was cut by 1 base, the J end by 5 bases, with 8 bases between. The CDR3 extends over 13 amino acids. The CDR3 loop is CASSLSGSETQYF. The DNA of the CDR3 is TGTGCCAGCAGTTTATCGGGGTCGGAGACCCAGTACTTC.

This clonotype turned up a few times. The chain couples TRBV12-3 or TRBV12-4 to TRBJ2-7; D possibly uses TRBD1 or TRBD2 (5 bases each). The CDR3 has 11 amino acids. V lost 6 bases and J lost 9, with 12 bases in between. In DNA form, the CDR3 reads TGTGCCAGCAGCTCGTCGGGGCGGCAGTACTTC. It is translated as CASSSSGRQYF.

This clonotype was seen only a few times. This sequence joins TRBV18 and TRBJ1-2; D is unclear. Trimming left V 1 base short and J 2 bases short, with 8 bases between. This CDR3 comprises 14 residues. CDR1 is KGHSH, CDR2 LQKENI, per germline. The DNA for the CDR3 is TGTGCCAGCTCACCACGGGCCACAAACTATGGCTACACCTTC. This translates into CASSPRATNYGYTF.

The rearrangement uses TRBV7-2 and TRBJ2-3, with 10 bases fitting TRBD2. Trimming cost V 4 bases and J 5 bases; bases outside gene matches: 6. The CDR3 loop spans 15 amino acids. Germline loops: CDR1 SGHTA, CDR2 FQGNSA. This CDR3 reads CASSSELAGRDTQYF. CDR3 DNA sequence: TGTGCCAGCAGCTCGGAACTAGCGGGGAGAGATACGCAGTATTTT.

This clonotype was counted only a few times. The genes are TRBV5-1 and TRBJ2-3; weak D call: TRBD1 (5 bases). This CDR3 has 15 residues. The germline CDR1 and CDR2 sequences are SGHRS and YFSETQ. The germline V and J ends were trimmed by 5 bases and 0 bases, with 13 bases remaining between them. The CDR3 is CASRSGSTSTDTQYF. The DNA for the CDR3 is TGCGCCAGCAGATCAGGGTCTACTAGCACAGATACGCAGTATTTT.

The J gene is TRBJ2-1, the V gene TRBV9, with D perhaps TRBD1 (5 bases). The CDR3 has 15 amino acids. Germline V gene sequence: CDR1 SGDLS, CDR2 YYNGEE. The V end was cut by 2 bases, the J end by 8 bases, with 17 bases between. CDR3 protein: CASSVLDRGWYEQFF. CDR3 DNA: TGTGCCAGCAGCGTTTTAGACAGAGGTTGGTATGAGCAGTTCTTC.

This clonotype was detected only a few times. The V call is TRBV4-2, the J call TRBJ1-3, with D hard to call. The CDR3 spans 16 residues. The V end lost 4 bases, the J end lost 0 bases, and 13 bases lay between the germline ends. Germline lookup yields CDR1 LGHNA and CDR2 YNFKEQ. CDR3 protein: CASSRELSRSGNTIYF. CDR3 sequence (DNA): TGTGCCAGCAGCCGAGAGCTATCTCGCTCTGGAAACACCATATATTTT.

This clonotype has ten or more counts. The genes are TRBV11-2 and TRBJ1-4; TRBD1 aligns across 8 bases. Trimming cost V 2 bases and J 0 bases; bases outside gene matches: 11. The CDR3 sequence is 19 residues long. The germline CDR1 and CDR2 sequences are SGHAT and FQNNGV. The CDR3: CASSLRPVTGQATNEKLFF. For the CDR3, the DNA is TGTGCCAGCAGCTTAAGGCCCGTTACGGGACAGGCAACTAATGAAAAACTGTTTTTT.

The chain joins TRBV5-1 to TRBJ2-5, with D unclear. The CDR3 runs 11 residues. V lost 5 bases, J lost 11 bases, and 13 bases lay in between. Germline V gene data show CDR1 as SGHRS and CDR2 as YFSETQ. CDR3 in DNA: TGCGCCAGCAGGGATGGGTCGACGCAGTACTTC. Encoded protein: CASRDGSTQYF.

The chain joins TRBV6-5 to TRBJ2-3; D possibly corresponds to TRBD2 (5 bases). The germline V gene has CDR1 MNHEY and CDR2 SVGAGI. The V and J ends lost 8 bases and 10 bases respectively, with 13 bases between them. CDR3 length: 11 residues. CDR3 loop: CASGVGVAQYF. CDR3 nucleotide sequence: TGTGCCAGCGGGGTCGGGGTTGCGCAGTATTTT.

In this sample, this clonotype turned up many times. V is TRBV10-3 and J is TRBJ1-3; no definite D call. The V gene lost 2 bases and the J gene lost 0 bases, with 8 bases spanning the gap. Germline-derived CDR1 and CDR2 are ENHRY and SYGVKD. CDR3 size: 15 residues. CDR3 coding DNA: TGTGCCATCAGTGAGAAAGGGCGCTCTGGAAACACCATATATTTT. This sequence encodes CAISEKGRSGNTIYF.

In its sample, this clonotype was seen a few times. CDR3 protein: CASSPRLEGAYEQYF. CDR3 nucleotides: TGCGCCAGCAGCCCGCGGTTGGAGGGAGCCTACGAGCAGTACTTC. J is TRBJ2-7 and V is TRBV4-1; possible D gene TRBD2, 6 bases. The CDR3 extends over 15 amino acids. V was clipped by 4 bases and J by 2 bases, with 15 bases between them. Germline assignment: CDR1 MGHRA and CDR2 YSYEKL.

V is TRBV5-5 and J is TRBJ2-7, with D possibly TRBD1 on 6 matching bases. This CDR3 has 14 amino acids. The V and J ends lost 2 bases and 6 bases respectively, with 15 bases between them. Germline V gene lookup returns CDR1 SGHKS and CDR2 YYEKEE (reference sequence). CDR3 protein: CASSFQTGACEQYF. The CDR3 DNA reads as TGTGCCAGCAGCTTCCAGACAGGAGCCTGCGAGCAGTACTTC.

This clonotype was detected ten times or more. The V and J genes are TRBV24-1 and TRBJ2-2; TRBD1 aligns across 7 bases. This CDR3 contains 15 residues. The J segment lost 4 bases and the V segment lost 6 bases, leaving 7 bases of the junction unmatched. Per germline, CDR1 KGHDR and CDR2 SFDVKD. The DNA of the CDR3 is TGTGCCACCAGTACCCGGGACAGTGTCACCGGGGAGCTGTTTTTT. This sequence encodes CATSTRDSVTGELFF.

Many counts were recorded for this clonotype. The chain is built from TRBV6-1 and TRBJ2-3, with 7 bases lining up with TRBD1. This CDR3 has 15 amino acids. Germline CDR1 and CDR2: MNHNS and SASEGT. The junction had 6 bases not matched to a gene; V was cut back by 6 bases and J by 0 bases. The DNA of the CDR3 is TGTGCCAGCAGAAAAAAGGGGGCTAGCACAGATACGCAGTATTTT. It is translated as CASRKKGASTDTQYF.

The V and J genes are TRBV20-1 and TRBJ2-1; 7 nucleotides match TRBD1. Germline CDR1 and CDR2: DFQATT and SNEGSKA (reference sequence). The V gene end was trimmed by 7 bases and the J gene end by 3 bases; junction bases not matched to a gene: 3. This CDR3 has 12 amino acids. The CDR3 region has the DNA TGCAGTGGACAGGGCCGCTACAATGAGCAGTTCTTC. Translated: CSGQGRYNEQFF.

This clonotype was observed a handful of times. V and J are TRBV4-3 and TRBJ1-3, with D perhaps TRBD1 (5 bases). The length of the CDR3 is 16 residues. The germline CDR1 and CDR2 sequences are LGHNA and YSLEER. V lost 0 bases and J lost 3, with 12 bases in between. The CDR3 reads CASSQDAAGSGNTIYF. Here the CDR3 DNA reads TGCGCCAGCAGCCAAGATGCAGCAGGGAGTGGAAACACCATATATTTT.

The chain carries TRBV5-1 and TRBJ2-1; D gene uncertain. The CDR3 loop spans 16 amino acids. Germline CDR1 and CDR2: SGHRS and YFSETQ. Deletions cut 3 bases from V and 0 bases from J, with 13 bases between. The CDR3 here is CASSSRAAASYNEQFF. CDR3 sequence (DNA): TGCGCCAGCAGCTCACGGGCGGCAGCCTCCTACAATGAGCAGTTCTTC. The entire variable domain, with the rest obtained from reference TRBV5-1 and TRBJ2-1, is as follows: KAGVTQTPRYLIKTRGQQVTLSCSPISGHRSVSWYQQTPGQGLQFLFEYFSETQRNKGNFPGRFSGRQFSNSRSEMNVSTLELGDSALYLCASSSRAAASYNEQFFGPGTRLTVL.

In this sample, this clonotype turned up many times. The chain carries TRBV6-1 and TRBJ2-3; 11 positions agree with TRBD1. Trimming at V came to 5 bases and at J to 3 bases, leaving 10 bases not matched to a gene. Germline V gives CDR1 MNHNS, CDR2 SASEGT. The CDR3 has 17 residues. The CDR3 region is CASSPTTGTGGTDTQYF. The CDR3 region has the DNA TGTGCCAGCAGTCCCACGACCGGGACAGGGGGTACAGATACGCAGTATTTT.

A few counts support this clonotype. The J gene is TRBJ2-3, the V gene TRBV29-1; D unclear. CDR3 length: 14 amino acids. V lost 3 bases to trimming and J lost 3 bases, with 13 bases between them. Germline V CDR1 and CDR2: SQVTM, ANQGSEA. The CDR3 loop reads CSVEPTPRTDTQYF. DNA for the CDR3: TGCAGCGTTGAGCCAACCCCGCGTACAGATACGCAGTATTTT.